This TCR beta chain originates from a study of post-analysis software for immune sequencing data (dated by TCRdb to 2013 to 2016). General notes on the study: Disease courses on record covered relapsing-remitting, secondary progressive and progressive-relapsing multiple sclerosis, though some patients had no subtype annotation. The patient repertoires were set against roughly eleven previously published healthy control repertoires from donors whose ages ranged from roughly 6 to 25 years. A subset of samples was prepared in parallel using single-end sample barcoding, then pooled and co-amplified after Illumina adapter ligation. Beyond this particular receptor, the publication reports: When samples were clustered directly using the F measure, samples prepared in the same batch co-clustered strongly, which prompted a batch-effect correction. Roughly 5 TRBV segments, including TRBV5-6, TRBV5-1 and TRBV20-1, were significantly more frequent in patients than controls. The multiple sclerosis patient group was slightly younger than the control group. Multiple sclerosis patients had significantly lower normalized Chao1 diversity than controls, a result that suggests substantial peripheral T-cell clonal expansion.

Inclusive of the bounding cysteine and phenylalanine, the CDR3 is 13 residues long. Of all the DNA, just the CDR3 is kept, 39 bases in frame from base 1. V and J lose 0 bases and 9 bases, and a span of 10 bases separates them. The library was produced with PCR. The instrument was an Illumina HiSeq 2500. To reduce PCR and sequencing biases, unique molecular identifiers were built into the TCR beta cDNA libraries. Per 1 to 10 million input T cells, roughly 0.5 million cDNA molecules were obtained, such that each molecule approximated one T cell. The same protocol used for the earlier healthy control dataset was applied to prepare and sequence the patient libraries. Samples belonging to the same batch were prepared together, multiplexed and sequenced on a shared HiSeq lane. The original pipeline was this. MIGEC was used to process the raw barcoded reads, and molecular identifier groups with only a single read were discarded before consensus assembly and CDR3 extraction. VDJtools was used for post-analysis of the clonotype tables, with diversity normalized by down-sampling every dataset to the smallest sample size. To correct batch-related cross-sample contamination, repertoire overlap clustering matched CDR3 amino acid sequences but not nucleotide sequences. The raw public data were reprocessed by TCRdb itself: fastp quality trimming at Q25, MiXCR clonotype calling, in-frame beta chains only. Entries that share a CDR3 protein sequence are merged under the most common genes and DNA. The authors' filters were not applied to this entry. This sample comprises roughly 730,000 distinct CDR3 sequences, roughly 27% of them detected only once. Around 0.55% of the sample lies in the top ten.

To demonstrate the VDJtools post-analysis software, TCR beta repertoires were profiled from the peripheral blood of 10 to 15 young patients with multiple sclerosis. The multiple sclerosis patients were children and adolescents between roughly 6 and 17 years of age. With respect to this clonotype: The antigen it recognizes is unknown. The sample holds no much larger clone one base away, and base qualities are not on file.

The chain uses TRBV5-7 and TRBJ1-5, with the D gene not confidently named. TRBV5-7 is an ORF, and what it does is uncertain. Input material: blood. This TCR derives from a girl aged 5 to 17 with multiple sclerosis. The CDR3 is CASSLVPQWPQHF. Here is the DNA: TGTGCCAGCAGCTTGGTTCCGCAATGGCCCCAGCATTTT.